Below are 13 T cell receptor beta chains sequenced from a single sample in a study of blood T cell repertoires in COVID-19 (dated by TCRdb to between 2020 and 2021). Receptors were amplified or captured by the immunoSEQ multiplex PCR assay. TCRdb holds this immuneACCESS table with in-frame rearrangements only. Some clones are missing; in checked studies, unresolved V genes explain under half, and the rest has no known cause. The sample yields approximately 210,000 clones; approximately 90% were counted once. The ten largest clonotypes hold around a tenth of the sample. The sequencing input was peripheral blood. All receptors derive from a man in his forties or fifties with COVID-19, enrolled during active disease.

This clone appeared a single time. The chain carries TRBV6-5 and TRBJ1-2; no firm D call. Deletions cut 8 bases from V and 6 bases from J, with 16 bases between. The germline V gene has CDR1 MNHEY and CDR2 SVGAGI. CDR3 length: 13 residues. The CDR3 spells CASQTGVGDGYTF. As DNA, the CDR3 is TGTGCCAGCCAGACCGGGGTTGGTGATGGCTACACCTTC.

The table lists this clone with a few counts. This chain connects TRBV6-5 to TRBJ2-7; 10 bases agree with TRBD1. The CDR3 length is 14 residues. The junction had 4 bases not matched to a gene; V was cut back by 7 bases and J by 1 base. Per the germline V gene, CDR1 is MNHEY and CDR2 is SVGAGI. CDR3 protein: CASNRQGASYEQYF. DNA of the CDR3: TGTGCCAGCAATCGACAGGGGGCTTCCTACGAGCAGTACTTC.

This clone was seen once. The chain couples TRBV7-9 to TRBJ1-1, with 8 bases matching TRBD1. The germline gives CDR1 SEHNR, CDR2 FQNEAQ (reference sequence). J lost 2 bases, V lost 5 bases, and 7 bases had no gene match. This CDR3 spans 15 amino acids. The CDR3 DNA reads as TGTGCCAGCAGCCCCGAGGGACAGGCAAACACTGAAGCTTTCTTT. Translation: CASSPEGQANTEAFF. The entire variable domain, with the rest obtained from reference TRBV7-9 and TRBJ1-1, is as follows: DTGVSQNPRHKITKRGQNVTFRCDPISEHNRLYWYRQTLGQGPEFLTYFQNEAQLEKSRLLSDRFSAERPKGSFSTLEIQRTEQGDSAMYLCASSPEGQANTEAFFGQGTRLTVV.

The chain recombines TRBV28 with TRBJ2-2, with 9 bases aligning to TRBD1. CDR1 MDHEN and CDR2 SYDVKM come from the germline V gene. V dropped 5 bases and J dropped 4; count of bases not matched to a gene: 5. The CDR3 has 15 residues. The DNA of the CDR3 is TGTGCCAGCAGTCACAGGGGGCGAGTCACCGGGGAGCTGTTTTTT. It translates to CASSHRGRVTGELFF.

The rearrangement joins TRBV7-8 to TRBJ2-1; D not certain. Germline CDR1 is SGHVS and CDR2 is FQNEAQ. The length of the CDR3 is 15 residues. The ends were cut back, 6 bases at V and 5 bases at J, with 17 bases in the middle. The CDR3 is CASSDNPGQHNEQFF. CDR3 nucleotides: TGTGCCAGCAGTGATAACCCGGGTCAACACAATGAGCAGTTCTTC. Variable domain in full (rest from reference TRBV7-8 and TRBJ2-1): GAGVSQSPRYKVAKRGQDVALRCDPISGHVSLFWYQQALGQGPEFLTYFQNEAQLDKSGLPSDRFFAERPEGSVSTLKIQRTQQEDSAVYLCASSDNPGQHNEQFFGPGTRLTVL.

The rearrangement uses TRBV5-6 and TRBJ1-5, with 7 nucleotides matching TRBD1. The V gene end was trimmed by 1 base and the J gene end by 4 bases; junction bases not matched to a gene: 8. Germline loops: CDR1 SGHDT, CDR2 YYEEEE. The CDR3 totals 16 residues. The CDR3 here is CASSLSSGGRNQPQHF. The CDR3 nucleotides read TGTGCCAGCAGCTTGAGTTCAGGGGGACGTAATCAGCCCCAGCATTTT.

J is TRBJ2-1 and V is TRBV7-6; D might be TRBD2 (6 bases). Trimming removed 0 bases at V and 8 bases at J, with 8 bases between. Germline values: CDR1 SGHVS, CDR2 FNYEAQ. This CDR3 contains 13 residues. The CDR3 DNA sequence: TGTGCCAGCAGCTTAGCGGAGGGCGATGAGCAGTTCTTC. Translating it yields CASSLAEGDEQFF.

This chain connects TRBV27 to TRBJ2-7; tentative D call: TRBD1 (6 bases). This CDR3 is built from 13 residues. V was pared by 3 bases and J by 4 bases, with 10 bases between. Germline CDR1 reads MNHEY; CDR2 reads SMNVEV (reference sequence). For the CDR3, the DNA is TGTGCCAGCAGTTTGGGACATTCATACGAGCAGTACTTC. As protein: CASSLGHSYEQYF.

The chain links TRBV4-2 to TRBJ1-2; D may be TRBD1 (6 bases). The V gene's germline CDR1 is LGHNA and CDR2 YNFKEQ. This CDR3 region has 17 residues. Trimming removed 2 bases at V and 6 bases at J, with 22 bases between. The CDR3 spells CASSQQDAAGGLDGYTF. The DNA for the CDR3 is TGTGCCAGCAGCCAACAGGACGCAGCGGGGGGCCTTGATGGCTACACCTTC.

This chain connects TRBV7-2 to TRBJ1-6, with D possibly TRBD1 on 5 matching bases. CDR3 length equals 16 residues. Germline CDR1 SGHTA, CDR2 FQGNSA. V shed 1 base and J shed 9 bases, with 16 bases lying between them. This CDR3 is CASSLEGAGLISPLHF. The CDR3 DNA reads TGTGCCAGCAGCTTAGAAGGGGCTGGTTTGATTTCACCCCTCCACTTT.

V and J are TRBV19 and TRBJ1-2, with 8 bases lining up with TRBD1. Germline CDR1 reads LNHDA; CDR2 reads SQIVND (reference sequence). The CDR3 totals 15 residues. Unmatched junction bases numbered 5, after V lost 3 bases and J lost 2 bases. CDR3 protein: CASSIWTGINYGYTF. Written as DNA, the CDR3 is TGTGCCAGTAGTATTTGGACAGGGATCAACTATGGCTACACCTTC.

The genes are TRBV5-1 and TRBJ2-7; TRBD1 matches 9 bases. This CDR3 contains 14 residues. Germline CDR1 reads SGHRS; CDR2 reads YFSETQ. Losses at the gene ends were 4 bases for V and 2 bases for J; bases not matched to a gene: 4. The CDR3 reads CASSRTGAAYEQYF. CDR3 nucleotide sequence: TGCGCCAGCAGCCGGACAGGGGCGGCCTACGAGCAGTACTTC.

This chain links TRBV5-1 with TRBJ1-2, with a tentative D call TRBD1 (6 bases). From germline, CDR1 is SGHRS and CDR2 YFSETQ. V lost 3 bases and J lost 2, with 14 bases in between. There are 15 residues in the CDR3. DNA for the CDR3: TGCGCCAGCAGCTCCTACTCAGGACAGAACTATGGCTACACCTTC. Protein sequence: CASSSYSGQNYGYTF.